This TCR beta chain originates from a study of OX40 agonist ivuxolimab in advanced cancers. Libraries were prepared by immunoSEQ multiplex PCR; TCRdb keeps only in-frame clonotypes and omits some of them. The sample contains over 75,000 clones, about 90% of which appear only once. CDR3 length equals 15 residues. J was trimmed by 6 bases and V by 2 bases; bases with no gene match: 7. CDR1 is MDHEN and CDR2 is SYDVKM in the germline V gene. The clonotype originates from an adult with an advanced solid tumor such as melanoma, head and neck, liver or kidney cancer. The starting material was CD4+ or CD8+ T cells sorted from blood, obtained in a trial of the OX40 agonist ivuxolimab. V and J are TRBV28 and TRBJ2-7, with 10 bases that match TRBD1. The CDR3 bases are TGTGCCAGCAGTTTAGGGGACAGGGGAGGTTCCGAGCAGTACTTC. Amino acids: CASSLGDRGGSEQYF.